The rows below give T cell receptor beta chains drawn from one sample of a study of T cells in Graves' hyperthyroidism and ophthalmopathy. TCRdb passed the multiplex PCR reads through MiXCR, listing each CDR3 protein once. This table holds about 510,000 distinct CDR3 sequences, less than 15% found once. The sequenced sample was blood. The receptors originated from a woman in her thirties or forties with Graves' hyperthyroidism. CDR3s include the opening cysteine and the closing phenylalanine or tryptophan. The order of the fields is J gene, clone size, V gene, D gene, CDR3 protein, CDR3 DNA. A D gene is named only where the DNA matches it firmly. A row's size may be missing; if present it is once, few, many or a size class.

>TRBJ2-1|few|TRBV12-3/TRBV12-4|TRBD2
CASSLASGRMYNEQFF
TGTGCCAGCAGTTTGGCTAGCGGGAGGATGTACAATGAGCAGTTCTTC
>TRBJ2-3|many|TRBV27|NA
CASSLSYQSTDTQYF
TGTGCCAGCAGTTTATCGTACCAGAGCACAGATACGCAGTATTTT
>TRBJ1-2|few|TRBV7-8|TRBD1
CASSLGTAYYGYTF
TGTGCCAGCAGCCTCGGGACAGCTTACTATGGCTACACCTTC
>TRBJ1-4|many|TRBV3-1|NA
CASSQVPKTNEKLFF
TGTGCCAGCAGCCAAGTTCCCAAAACTAATGAAAAACTGTTTTTT
>TRBJ2-1|NA|TRBV10-3|TRBD1
CAISQGARNEQFF
TGTGCCATCAGCCAGGGGGCTCGCAATGAGCAGTTCTTC
>TRBJ2-1|NA|TRBV24-1|TRBD2
CATRSGNDEQFF
TGTGCCACCCGCAGCGGGAATGATGAGCAGTTCTTC
>TRBJ1-5|many|TRBV3-1|NA
CASSQAGNNQPQHF
TGTGCCAGCAGCCAAGCAGGGAATAATCAGCCCCAGCATTTT
>TRBJ2-3|many|TRBV5-1|NA
CASSFWLTDTQYF
TGCGCCAGCAGTTTTTGGCTCACAGATACGCAGTATTTT
>TRBJ2-1|many|TRBV7-9|NA
CASTTPTGRMGEQFF
TGTGCCAGCACCACTCCCACGGGCCGGATGGGTGAGCAGTTCTTC
>TRBJ2-7|few|TRBV20-1|TRBD1
CSARGPTLDRGDEQYF
TGCAGTGCTAGAGGACCGACTTTGGACAGGGGTGACGAGCAGTACTTC
>TRBJ1-1|many|TRBV3-1|NA
CASSQDTVNTEAFF
TGTGCCAGCAGCCAAGATACGGTGAACACTGAAGCTTTCTTT
>TRBJ1-1|few|TRBV12-5|NA
CASGFGANTEAFF
TGTGCTAGTGGTTTCGGGGCTAACACTGAAGCTTTCTTT